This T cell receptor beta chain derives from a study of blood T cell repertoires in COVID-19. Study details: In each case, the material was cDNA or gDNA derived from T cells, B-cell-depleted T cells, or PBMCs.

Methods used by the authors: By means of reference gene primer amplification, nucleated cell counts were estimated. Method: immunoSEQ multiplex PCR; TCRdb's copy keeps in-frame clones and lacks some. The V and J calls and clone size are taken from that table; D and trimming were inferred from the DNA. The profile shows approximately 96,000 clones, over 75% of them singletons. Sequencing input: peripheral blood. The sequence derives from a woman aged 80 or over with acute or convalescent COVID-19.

CDR3 DNA sequence: TGCGCCAGCAGTGAATGGCTAGCGGGTGTCGGGGAGCTGTTTTTT. As protein: CASSEWLAGVGELFF. The chain couples TRBV10-2 to TRBJ2-2; 8 bases are shared with TRBD2. This CDR3 has 15 residues. V lost 3 bases to trimming and J lost 7 bases; unmatched junction nucleotides: 7. Germline V lookup: CDR1 WSHSY, CDR2 SAAADI.